Below are 30 T cell receptor beta chains sequenced from a single sample in a study of CD8+ T cells in alopecia areata. RNA extraction was followed by reverse transcription into cDNA, which acted as the sequencing template. Some clones are missing from TCRdb's copy, which holds only in-frame ones; the method was immunoSEQ multiplex PCR. The table records under 150,000 clones, more than 55% of them present only once. Sequencing was carried out using CD8+ T cells sorted from blood. The receptors stem from a human donor in good health.

The J gene is TRBJ2-7, the V gene TRBV27; perhaps D is TRBD1 or TRBD2 (5 bases each). The CDR3 extends over 13 amino acids. The V and J ends lost 5 bases and 5 bases respectively, with 13 bases between them. Germline lookup yields CDR1 MNHEY and CDR2 SMNVEV (reference sequence). This CDR3 reads CASSPFRGDEQYF. CDR3 bases: TGTGCCAGCAGTCCTTTCCGGGGCGACGAGCAGTACTTC.

The gene calls are TRBV7-8 and TRBJ2-1; D unresolved. This CDR3 comprises 13 residues. The V gene lost 1 base and the J gene lost 3 bases, with 4 bases spanning the gap. Germline V CDR1 and CDR2: SGHVS, FQNEAQ. Here the CDR3 DNA reads TGTGCCAGCAGCTTAGTGCACTACAATGAGCAGTTCTTC. Protein: CASSLVHYNEQFF.

The chain recombines TRBV14 with TRBJ2-1; TRBD1 or TRBD2 may be the D gene (5 bases each). V was shortened by 0 bases and J by 5 bases, with 17 bases between the two germline ends. Germline loops: CDR1 SGHDN, CDR2 FVKESK. The CDR3 runs to 17 residues. CDR3 DNA sequence: TGTGCCAGCAGCCAAGATGGGACGCGGACGATAGACAATGAGCAGTTCTTC. Its protein is CASSQDGTRTIDNEQFF.

V usage is TRBV27 and J usage is TRBJ2-1, with 8 positions matching TRBD2. Trimming cost V 8 bases and J 8 bases; bases outside gene matches: 11. The length of the CDR3 is 14 residues. In germline, CDR1 is MNHEY, CDR2 SMNVEV (reference sequence). The CDR3 protein is CASVLAPGGDEQFF. CDR3 coding DNA: TGTGCCAGCGTCCTGGCCCCGGGAGGGGATGAGCAGTTCTTC.

V and J are TRBV6-4 and TRBJ2-5; D is uncertain. CDR1 MRHNA and CDR2 SNTAGT come from the germline V gene. CDR3 length equals 13 residues. Trimming removed 0 bases at V and 5 bases at J, with 7 bases between. The CDR3 here is CASSDSVGETQYF. The CDR3 DNA reads as TGTGCCAGCAGTGACTCAGTTGGGGAGACCCAGTACTTC.

The chain combines TRBV27 with TRBJ2-5; 7 nucleotides agree with TRBD1. CDR3 length: 16 amino acids. The germline V gene encodes CDR1 MNHEY and CDR2 SMNVEV (reference sequence). The V gene end was trimmed by 6 bases and the J gene end by 3 bases; junction bases not matched to a gene: 13. The CDR3 region has the DNA TGTGCCAGCAGCCTCTCACCCGCAGACAGGGAAGAGACCCAGTACTTC. Protein product: CASSLSPADREETQYF.

This clone has ten or more counts. V gene TRBV9 combines with J gene TRBJ1-2; 9 bases match TRBD1. Per germline, CDR1 SGDLS and CDR2 YYNGEE. J lost 2 bases, V lost 7 bases, and 15 bases had no gene match. There are 17 residues in the CDR3. The CDR3 bases are TGTGCCAGCTCTCCGTCTACGGGACAGGGAGCCAACTATGGCTACACCTTC. It yields the protein CASSPSTGQGANYGYTF.

This clone has a single count. The chain couples TRBV7-9 to TRBJ2-3; D is undetermined. V was pared by 0 bases and J by 0 bases, with 4 bases between. There are 14 residues in the CDR3. CDR1 and CDR2 (germline): SEHNR, FQNEAQ (reference sequence). The CDR3 reads CASSLAASTDTQYF. DNA of the CDR3: TGTGCCAGCAGCTTAGCAGCTAGCACAGATACGCAGTATTTT.

The chain recombines TRBV29-1 with TRBJ2-2; a weak D match, TRBD2 (6 bases). The CDR3 runs to 18 residues. CDR1 is SQVTM and CDR2 is ANQGSEA in the germline V gene. V dropped 3 bases and J dropped 1 base, with 21 bases sitting between them. CDR3 loop: CSVETLTGGVGNTGELFF. The CDR3 nucleotides read TGCAGCGTTGAGACATTAACCGGGGGAGTGGGGAACACCGGGGAGCTGTTTTTT.

The chain combines TRBV11-2 with TRBJ2-7; 7 bases match TRBD2. The CDR3 totals 14 residues. J gave up 7 bases and V 5 bases, and 11 bases lay outside the gene matches. CDR1 and CDR2 (germline): SGHAT, FQNNGV. CDR3 nucleotides: TGTGCCAGCAGCCTAGGACTAGGCGCGGGGGAGCAGTACTTC. Translated: CASSLGLGAGEQYF.

This clone was observed a single time. Other DNA sequences in this sample translate to the same CDR3. The chain uses TRBV6-5 and TRBJ1-1; 7 nucleotides match TRBD1. Germline CDR1 MNHEY, CDR2 SVGAGI. The CDR3 loop spans 13 amino acids. V shed 6 bases, J shed 1 base, and the junction held 2 bases outside the gene matches. Here the CDR3 DNA reads TGTGCCAGCAGCCGACAGGGGAACACTGAAGCTTTCTTT. Translated: CASSRQGNTEAFF.

The sample holds a few counts of this clone. This chain links TRBV6-5 with TRBJ2-2, with a weak D call TRBD1 (5 bases). This CDR3 contains 15 residues. Germline V gene sequence: CDR1 MNHEY, CDR2 SVGAGI. Trimming removed 5 bases from V and 3 bases from J, with 13 bases in between. CDR3 nucleotide sequence: TGTGCCAGCAGTGCTTGGGGCGGAGACACCGGGGAGCTGTTTTTT. Translation: CASSAWGGDTGELFF.

This clone was picked up one time. The chain couples TRBV29-1 to TRBJ2-3; TRBD2 matches 12 bases. There are 16 residues in the CDR3. After removal of 3 bases from V and 2 bases from J, the junction contained 6 bases not matched to a gene. Germline V gene data show CDR1 as SQVTM and CDR2 as ANQGSEA. The DNA for the CDR3 is TGCAGCGTTGACCGGACTAGCGGGACCAACACAGATACGCAGTATTTT. The encoded protein is CSVDRTSGTNTDTQYF.

In its sample, this clone was seen a few times. Written as DNA, the CDR3 is TGTGCCAGCAGCTACCGACAGCGGACGGAGCAGTTCTTC. As protein: CASSYRQRTEQFF. The chain links TRBV7-9 to TRBJ2-1; either TRBD1 or TRBD2 may fit D (5 bases each). The germline gives CDR1 SEHNR, CDR2 FQNEAQ (reference sequence). V lost 4 bases to trimming and J lost 10 bases, with 14 bases between them. The CDR3 contains 13 residues.

The genes are TRBV20-1 and TRBJ1-1; D may be TRBD1 (5 bases). The germline V gene encodes CDR1 DFQATT and CDR2 SNEGSKA (reference sequence). The CDR3 has 11 residues. Trimming took off 6 bases at V and 10 bases at J, with 15 bases between the two ends. CDR3 coding DNA: TGCAGTGCCCCTAGGGCGGGGGTAGCTTTCTTT. It translates to CSAPRAGVAFF.

J is TRBJ2-7 and V is TRBV9, with 9 bases lining up with TRBD2. The CDR3 has 16 amino acids. V lost 3 bases, J lost 7 bases, and 14 bases stayed unmatched. CDR1 and CDR2 (germline): SGDLS, YYNGEE. In nucleotides, the CDR3 is TGTGCCAGCAGCGAGGGGGCGGGAGGGCCCCGGGGTGAGCAGTACTTC. Protein sequence: CASSEGAGGPRGEQYF. The full variable domain, completed using reference TRBV9 and TRBJ2-7, is DSGVTQTPKHLITATGQRVTLRCSPRSGDLSVYWYQQSLDQGLQFLIQYYNGEERAKGNILERFSAQQFPDLHSELNLSSLELGDSALYFCASSEGAGGPRGEQYFGPGTRLTVT.

This sequence joins TRBV2 and TRBJ2-7; 7 nucleotides agree with TRBD1. Germline V gives CDR1 SNHLY, CDR2 FYNNEI. The CDR3 loop spans 16 amino acids. The trim removed 0 bases at V and 0 bases at J, leaving 5 bases unmatched. CDR3 bases: TGTGCCAGCAGTGAAGCGGTGACAGGGACCTCCTACGAGCAGTACTTC. This codes for CASSEAVTGTSYEQYF.

This clone was counted a single time. The chain employs TRBV7-9 and TRBJ2-1; D possibly uses TRBD1 or TRBD2 (5 bases each). V lost 1 base and J lost 1, with 11 bases in between. The V gene's germline CDR1 is SEHNR and CDR2 FQNEAQ (reference sequence). CDR3 size: 16 residues. The CDR3: CASSLVGTYSYNEQFF. The CDR3 DNA sequence: TGTGCCAGCAGCTTAGTTGGGACCTATTCCTACAATGAGCAGTTCTTC. Full variable domain (outside the CDR3, taken from reference TRBV7-9 and TRBJ2-1): DTGVSQNPRHKITKRGQNVTFRCDPISEHNRLYWYRQTLGQGPEFLTYFQNEAQLEKSRLLSDRFSAERPKGSFSTLEIQRTEQGDSAMYLCASSLVGTYSYNEQFFGPGTRLTVL.

This chain links TRBV11-2 with TRBJ2-5; D call uncertain. The V and J ends lost 5 bases and 5 bases respectively, with 6 bases between them. The length of the CDR3 is 11 residues. Germline loops: CDR1 SGHAT, CDR2 FQNNGV. This chain's CDR3 is CASSPEETQYF. The CDR3 nucleotides read TGTGCCAGCAGCCCAGAGGAGACCCAGTACTTC.

This chain links TRBV29-1 with TRBJ2-1; 16 positions match TRBD2. CDR1 and CDR2 from the germline V gene are SQVTM and ANQGSEA. Trimming at V came to 2 bases and at J to 0 bases, leaving 10 bases not matched to a gene. CDR3 length: 20 amino acids. Here the CDR3 DNA reads TGCAGCGTTGAACCAGGGGGACTAGCGGGAGGGATTAGCTCCTACAATGAGCAGTTCTTC. Its protein is CSVEPGGLAGGISSYNEQFF.

The gene calls are TRBV5-6 and TRBJ2-7; 9 bases fit TRBD1. CDR1 and CDR2 (germline): SGHDT, YYEEEE. The CDR3 runs 16 residues. Trimming at V came to 4 bases and at J to 2 bases, leaving 10 bases not matched to a gene. CDR3 sequence (DNA): TGTGCCAGCAGCGGGGACAGGGACAGGGAAACCTACGAGCAGTACTTC. Translation: CASSGDRDRETYEQYF.

This clone was seen a handful of times. J is TRBJ2-7 and V is TRBV6-6; maybe TRBD1 (6 bases). V lost 5 bases and J 0 bases, leaving 11 bases between the germline ends. There are 14 residues in the CDR3. Per the germline V gene, CDR1 is MNHNY and CDR2 is SVGAGI (reference sequence). This CDR3 reads CASSRDTSSYEQYF. CDR3 nucleotide sequence: TGTGCCAGCAGTAGGGACACGAGCTCCTACGAGCAGTACTTC.

This sequence joins TRBV5-4 and TRBJ2-1; TRBD1 matches at 7 bases. The CDR3 is 19 amino acids. V lost 0 bases to trimming and J lost 3 bases; unmatched junction nucleotides: 15. Germline V CDR1 and CDR2: SGHNT, YYREEE (reference sequence). CDR3 in DNA: TGTGCCAGCAGCTTGGGGGGCTGGCAGGGGGAAGGTGTCTACAATGAGCAGTTCTTC. Translating gives CASSLGGWQGEGVYNEQFF.

The chain uses TRBV9 and TRBJ2-3; D is possibly TRBD1 (5 bases). Trimming took 6 bases from V and 2 from J, leaving 13 bases between them. CDR3 length equals 14 residues. The germline gives CDR1 SGDLS, CDR2 YYNGEE. The DNA of the CDR3 is TGTGCCAGCACCTCGGGCAGGGTCACAGATACGCAGTATTTT. Amino acids: CASTSGRVTDTQYF.

The chain couples TRBV7-9 to TRBJ2-2; 10 bases map to TRBD2. Germline CDR1 reads SEHNR; CDR2 reads FQNEAQ (reference sequence). V lost 5 bases and J lost 6; bases outside the gene matches: 0. The CDR3 is 13 residues long. The CDR3 DNA follows: TGTGCCAGCAGCGGACTAGCGGCCGGGGAGCTGTTTTTT. Encoded protein: CASSGLAAGELFF. Full variable domain (remainder filled in from reference TRBV7-9 and TRBJ2-2): DTGVSQNPRHKITKRGQNVTFRCDPISEHNRLYWYRQTLGQGPEFLTYFQNEAQLEKSRLLSDRFSAERPKGSFSTLEIQRTEQGDSAMYLCASSGLAAGELFFGEGSRLTVL.

The table lists this clone with a count of one. V is TRBV25-1 and J is TRBJ2-1; 14 nucleotides match TRBD2. Germline CDR1 is MGHDK and CDR2 is SYGVNS. The CDR3 runs to 14 residues. The ends lost 6 bases at V and 8 bases at J; junction bases unmatched: 3. This chain's CDR3 is CASSRLAGGDEQFF. The CDR3, as DNA: TGTGCCAGCAGCCGACTAGCGGGAGGGGATGAGCAGTTCTTC.

CDR3 bases: TGTGCCAGCAGCACAACGCTCCGGTACTTC. Translated, it gives CASSTTLRYF. The chain employs TRBV6-1 and TRBJ2-7, with D unclear. The CDR3 loop spans 10 amino acids. Germline V gene lookup returns CDR1 MNHNS and CDR2 SASEGT. V was cut by 6 bases and J by 12 bases, with 12 bases left in between.

This clone was seen a few times. V and J are TRBV29-1 and TRBJ2-1; the match to TRBD2 covers 7 bases. With 4 bases clipped from V and 5 bases from J, the junction kept 11 bases outside the gene matches. The CDR3 length is 15 residues. Looked up from germline, CDR1 is SQVTM and CDR2 is ANQGSEA. The CDR3 sequence is CSVVLAGPLNNEQFF. The CDR3 nucleotides are TGCAGCGTTGTGTTAGCGGGTCCTCTCAACAATGAGCAGTTCTTC.

The chain has TRBV7-2 and TRBJ2-7; possibly TRBD1 for D (8 bases). Germline V gene lookup returns CDR1 SGHTA and CDR2 FQGNSA. Trimming left V 6 bases short and J 6 bases short, with 12 bases between. This CDR3 region has 12 residues. As DNA, the CDR3 is TGTGCCAGCAGGACAGGGGAGGGCGAGCAGTACTTC. Protein sequence: CASRTGEGEQYF. The full variable domain, with the rest looked up from reference TRBV7-2 and TRBJ2-7, is GAGVSQSPSNKVTEKGKDVELRCDPISGHTALYWYRQSLGQGLEFLIYFQGNSAPDKSGLPSDRFSAERTGGSVSTLTIQRTQQEDSAVYLCASRTGEGEQYFGPGTRLTVT.

The genes are TRBV6-6 and TRBJ1-2; 7 bases match TRBD1. Germline-derived CDR1 and CDR2 are MNHNY and SVGAGI (reference sequence). The CDR3 loop spans 14 amino acids. The trim removed 4 bases at V and 4 bases at J, leaving 6 bases unmatched. CDR3 residues: CASSFRGFRYGYTF. CDR3 bases: TGTGCCAGCAGTTTCAGGGGGTTTCGCTATGGCTACACCTTC.